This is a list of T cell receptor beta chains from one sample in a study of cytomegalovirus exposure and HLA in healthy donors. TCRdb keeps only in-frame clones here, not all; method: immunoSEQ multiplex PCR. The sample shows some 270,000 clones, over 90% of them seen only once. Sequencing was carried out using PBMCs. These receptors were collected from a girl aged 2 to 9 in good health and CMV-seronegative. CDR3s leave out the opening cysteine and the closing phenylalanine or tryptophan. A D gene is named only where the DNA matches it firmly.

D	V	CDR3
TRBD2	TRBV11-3	ASSLERGRAKF
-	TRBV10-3	AIRSAGEQY
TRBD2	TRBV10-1	ASSLAGVREQF
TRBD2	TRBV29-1	SVDGLAGGETQY
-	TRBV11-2	ASSYDTYHEQY
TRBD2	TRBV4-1	ASSQEWLAGVAEQY
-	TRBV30	AWSVLMEEKLF
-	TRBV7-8	ASSLEAMGLGADTQY
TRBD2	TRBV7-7	ASSPTGLAGEQY
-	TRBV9	ASSPNEVWQY
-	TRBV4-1	ASSQGAVVTGANVLT
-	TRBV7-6	ASSLFHVSPYEQY
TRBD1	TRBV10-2	ASSDYKGARGTEAF
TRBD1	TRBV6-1	ATWDRVLEQY
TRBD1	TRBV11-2	ASSSRQGAGYGYT
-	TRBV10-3	AIAPHDNEQF
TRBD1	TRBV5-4	ASSNGQGAITGELF
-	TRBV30	AWSEGVHLGNTIY
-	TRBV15	ATSRDRNNEQF
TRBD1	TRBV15	ATSRDYRSRGPYNEQF
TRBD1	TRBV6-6	ASRGDSSYNSPLH
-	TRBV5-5	ASSLAEGPPYEQY
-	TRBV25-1	ASSEPRANGYT